This T cell receptor (beta chain) was captured in a study of blood T cell repertoires in COVID-19 (dated by TCRdb to about 2020). Looking at the study overall: The collaborator samples originated in the United States, Italy and Spain and spanned the acute and convalescent phases of COVID-19. The repertoires were made available in a free public database intended to serve as a resource for research on the immune response to SARS-CoV-2. The samples were drawn from the first 160 participants of the ongoing ImmuneRACE study and from roughly 1,300 subjects provided by 6 global collaborators. Deeply sampled blood TCRbeta repertoires from subjects exposed to, actively infected with, or recovered from COVID-19 were included in the dataset. Where available, HLA class I and class II types were obtained from metadata supplied by the sample provider rather than from assay-based typing. The material from the prospective study consisted of cDNA or gDNA derived from T cells, B-cell-depleted T cells, or PBMCs. Sample metadata almost always included a de-identified subject ID, COVID-19 status, age in years and sex. Here is what the overall study found, with its caveats: The quantity of clinical and demographic metadata differed by source and by participant and was supplied without curation.

One collaborating source in Seattle enrolled patients while the patients were actively infected and followed the patients over time throughout the course of disease. The collaborating institutions used their own protocols to collect whole blood in K2EDTA tubes. For TCRbeta analysis, collaborators shipped samples as frozen whole blood, isolated PBMCs, or DNA extracted from either of those sample types. TCRbeta CDR3 regions were amplified from genomic DNA using the immunoSEQ Assay, a bias-controlled multiplex PCR. For the original study's pipeline: The number of nucleated cells in each sample was estimated by amplification of reference gene primers within the assay. To quantify the absolute abundance of each unique TCRbeta CDR3 rearrangement, sequence reads were collapsed and filtered. Productive Simpson clonality was computed per sample as the square root of Simpson's diversity index over productive rearrangements. In TCRdb, the immuneACCESS table is reduced to in-frame sequences with V and J assigned. These tables do not hold every clone; where another copy was compared, an unresolved V gene accounts for under half, and the others remain unexplained. The DNA was the basis for D and trimming; V, J and clone size are from that table. This sample gives over 55,000 clones in total; roughly 90% of them show up just once. The top ten hold 20% to 25% of the sample.

The CDR3 spans 14 residues, from the cysteine through the phenylalanine. Only the CDR3 DNA stays, 42 bases, in frame from base 1. Based on the germline V gene (reference sequence), the CDR1 and CDR2 sequences are GTSNPN and SVGIG. The V end loses 2 bases and the J end loses 4 bases, and a stretch of 12 bases separates them. About this clone: No antigen is known for it. No base-level quality is on record; no much larger clone is a single base apart.

This TCR derives from a woman at least 80 years old with COVID-19, enrolled during active disease. The specimen was peripheral blood. The chain is made from TRBV30 and TRBJ1-5; confidence is insufficient to name the D gene. The CDR3 reads as follows: CAWSLRAPNQPQHF. The DNA is as follows: TGTGCCTGGAGTTTGAGGGCCCCAAATCAGCCCCAGCATTTT.